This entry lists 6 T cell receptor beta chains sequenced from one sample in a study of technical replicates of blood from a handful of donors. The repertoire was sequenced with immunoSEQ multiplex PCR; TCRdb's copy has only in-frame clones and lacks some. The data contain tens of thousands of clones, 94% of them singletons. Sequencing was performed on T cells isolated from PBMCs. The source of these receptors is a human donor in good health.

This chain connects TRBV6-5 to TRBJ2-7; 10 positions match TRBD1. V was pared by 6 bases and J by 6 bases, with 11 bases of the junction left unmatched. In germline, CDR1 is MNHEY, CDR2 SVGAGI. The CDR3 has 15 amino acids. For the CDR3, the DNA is TGTGCCAGCAGGACCGGGACAGGGGCGGAGGGCGAGCAGTACTTC. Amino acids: CASRTGTGAEGEQYF.

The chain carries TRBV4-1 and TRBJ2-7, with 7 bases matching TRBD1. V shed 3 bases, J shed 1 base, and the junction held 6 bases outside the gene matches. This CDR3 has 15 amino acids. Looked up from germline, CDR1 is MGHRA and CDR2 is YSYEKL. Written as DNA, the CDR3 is TGCGCCAGCAGCCAGCAGATGGACAGGTCCTACGAGCAGTACTTC. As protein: CASSQQMDRSYEQYF.

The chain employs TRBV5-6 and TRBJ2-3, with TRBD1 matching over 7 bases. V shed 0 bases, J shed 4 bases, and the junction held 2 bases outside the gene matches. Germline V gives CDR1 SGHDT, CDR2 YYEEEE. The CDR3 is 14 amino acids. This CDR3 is CASSLGQGADTQYF. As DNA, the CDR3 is TGTGCCAGCAGCTTGGGACAGGGAGCAGATACGCAGTATTTT. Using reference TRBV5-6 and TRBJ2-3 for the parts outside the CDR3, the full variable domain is DAGVTQSPTHLIKTRGQQVTLRCSPKSGHDTVSWYQQALGQGPQFIFQYYEEEERQRGNFPDRFSGHQFPNYSSELNVNALLLGDSALYLCASSLGQGADTQYFGPGTRLTVL.

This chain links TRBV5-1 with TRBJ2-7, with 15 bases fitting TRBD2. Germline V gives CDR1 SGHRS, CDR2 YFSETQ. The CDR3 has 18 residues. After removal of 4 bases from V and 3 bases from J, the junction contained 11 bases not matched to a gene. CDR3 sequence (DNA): TGCGCCAGCAGCAGAGGGACTAGCGGGAGGAATCCTTTCTACGAGCAGTACTTC. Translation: CASSRGTSGRNPFYEQYF. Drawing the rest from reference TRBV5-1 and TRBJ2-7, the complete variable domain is KAGVTQTPRYLIKTRGQQVTLSCSPISGHRSVSWYQQTPGQGLQFLFEYFSETQRNKGNFPGRFSGRQFSNSRSEMNVSTLELGDSALYLCASSRGTSGRNPFYEQYFGPGTRLTVT.

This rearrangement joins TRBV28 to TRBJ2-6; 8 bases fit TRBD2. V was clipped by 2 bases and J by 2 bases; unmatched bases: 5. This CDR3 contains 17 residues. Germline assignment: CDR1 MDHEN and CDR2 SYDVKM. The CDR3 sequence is CASSLLAGGTGANVLTF. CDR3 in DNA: TGTGCCAGCAGTTTACTCGCGGGGGGAACTGGGGCCAACGTCCTGACTTTC. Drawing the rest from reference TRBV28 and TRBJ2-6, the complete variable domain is DVKVTQSSRYLVKRTGEKVFLECVQDMDHENMFWYRQDPGLGLRLIYFSYDVKMKEKGDIPEGYSVSREKKERFSLILESASTNQTSMYLCASSLLAGGTGANVLTFGAGSRLTVL.

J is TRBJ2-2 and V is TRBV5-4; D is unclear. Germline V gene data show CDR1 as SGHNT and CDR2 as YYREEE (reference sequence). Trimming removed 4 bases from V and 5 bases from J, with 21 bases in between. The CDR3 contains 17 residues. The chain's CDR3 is CASSPDPARHITGELFF. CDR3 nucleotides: TGTGCCAGCAGCCCAGACCCTGCGAGACACATAACCGGGGAGCTGTTTTTT. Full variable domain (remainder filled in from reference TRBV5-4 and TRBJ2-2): ETGVTQSPTHLIKTRGQQVTLRCSSQSGHNTVSWYQQALGQGPQFIFQYYREEENGRGNFPPRFSGLQFPNYSSELNVNALELDDSALYLCASSPDPARHITGELFFGEGSRLTVL.